Presented here are 21 T cell receptor beta chains from one specimen sequenced in a study of shared clonotypes between healthy human individuals. As defined, naive CD8 cells were CD45RO-negative and positively selected for CCR7, with terminally differentiated effector memory CD45RA+ cells excluded. Assay used: immunoSEQ multiplex PCR; TCRdb lists only in-frame clones, some missing. The sample contains 800,000 to 950,000 clones, 90% to 97% of which appear only once. Sequenced: naive CD8+ T cells sorted from blood. These receptors were taken from a man in his thirties or forties in good health.

The chain recombines TRBV13 with TRBJ2-5; D perhaps matches TRBD1 (7 bases). The CDR3 runs 13 residues. V lost 5 bases, J lost 7 bases, and 14 bases lay in between. Germline assignment: CDR1 PRHDT and CDR2 FYEKMQ (reference sequence). The CDR3 coding sequence is TGTGCCAGCAGCGCGGGACAGTGGGGGACCCAGTACTTC. It encodes CASSAGQWGTQYF.

V is TRBV6-4 and J is TRBJ1-2, with 9 bases lining up with TRBD1. The trim removed 1 base at V and 5 bases at J, leaving 20 bases unmatched. Germline V gene lookup returns CDR1 MRHNA and CDR2 SNTAGT. This CDR3 is 20 amino acids long. The CDR3 nucleotides are TGTGCCAGCAGTGACTTCTATCGGCCGGGACAGGGTAGTAAAGCTTATGGCTACACCTTC. Protein sequence: CASSDFYRPGQGSKAYGYTF.

The rearrangement uses TRBV28 and TRBJ2-1; TRBD2 is a possible D gene (5 bases). The CDR3 has 14 residues. Looked up from germline, CDR1 is MDHEN and CDR2 is SYDVKM. V lost 4 bases, J lost 7 bases, and 14 bases lay in between. CDR3 nucleotide sequence: TGTGCCAGCAGTTCGAGGGCCTCGGCGAATGAGCAGTTCTTC. Translating gives CASSSRASANEQFF. The full variable domain, rest sourced from reference TRBV28 and TRBJ2-1, is DVKVTQSSRYLVKRTGEKVFLECVQDMDHENMFWYRQDPGLGLRLIYFSYDVKMKEKGDIPEGYSVSREKKERFSLILESASTNQTSMYLCASSSRASANEQFFGPGTRLTVL.

This chain joins TRBV5-4 and TRBJ2-5, with D unclear. V gave up 4 bases and J gave up 1 base, with 14 bases separating them. CDR3 length: 15 amino acids. Per the germline V gene, CDR1 is SGHNT and CDR2 is YYREEE (reference sequence). CDR3 bases: TGTGCCAGCAGCCTTCGGTCTAGTTTCCAAGAGACCCAGTACTTC. The encoded protein is CASSLRSSFQETQYF.

V usage is TRBV6-5 and J usage is TRBJ2-7; maybe TRBD2 (6 bases). The V gene's germline CDR1 is MNHEY and CDR2 SVGAGI. V lost 2 bases and J lost 6, with 14 bases in between. This CDR3 has 14 residues. Here the CDR3 reads CASSYGGGEGEQYF. In DNA form, the CDR3 reads TGTGCCAGCAGTTACGGTGGCGGGGAAGGCGAGCAGTACTTC.

The chain couples TRBV9 to TRBJ2-7, with D possibly TRBD2 on 6 matching bases. There are 17 residues in the CDR3. Trimming cost V 4 bases and J 1 base, with 21 bases left between them. Germline CDR1 reads SGDLS; CDR2 reads YYNGEE. CDR3 DNA: TGTGCCAGCAGCCCGCGTGGGGAGGTTTTGACGTCCTACGAGCAGTACTTC. This codes for CASSPRGEVLTSYEQYF.

V is TRBV5-5 and J is TRBJ2-2, with D possibly TRBD1 on 6 matching bases. The CDR3 contains 14 residues. The V and J ends lost 2 bases and 7 bases respectively, with 12 bases between them. Germline assignment: CDR1 SGHKS and CDR2 YYEKEE (reference sequence). In DNA, the CDR3 is TGTGCCAGCAGCTTAGATTCAGGGGTCGGGGAGCTGTTTTTT. This translates into CASSLDSGVGELFF.

V and J are TRBV14 and TRBJ2-7; the match to TRBD2 covers 7 bases. V shed 4 bases and J 6 bases; nucleotides not matched to a gene: 3. CDR1 is SGHDN and CDR2 is FVKESK in the germline V gene. The CDR3 covers 12 residues. CDR3 bases: TGTGCCAGCAGCCCATGGGGGGGCGAGCAGTACTTC. It translates to CASSPWGGEQYF.

The CDR3 protein is CASSPRTSGDEQYF. The CDR3 DNA reads TGTGCCAGCTCACCCCGGACTAGCGGGGACGAGCAGTACTTC. The chain recombines TRBV6-6 with TRBJ2-7, with 12 bases that match TRBD2. Germline CDR1 MNHNY, CDR2 SVGAGI (reference sequence). Trimming at V came to 8 bases and at J to 5 bases, leaving 7 bases not matched to a gene. This CDR3 has 14 amino acids.

V gene TRBV29-1 combines with J gene TRBJ2-3; TRBD1 matches at 11 bases. Germline lookup yields CDR1 SQVTM and CDR2 ANQGSEA. Unmatched junction bases numbered 3, after V lost 3 bases and J lost 4 bases. The CDR3 is 14 amino acids. In DNA, the CDR3 is TGCAGCGTTGAGGGACAGGGGGTAGCAGATACGCAGTATTTT. Protein: CSVEGQGVADTQYF.

The chain employs TRBV28 and TRBJ2-1, with TRBD2 matching 11 bases. This CDR3 region has 16 residues. In germline, CDR1 is MDHEN, CDR2 SYDVKM. J lost 6 bases, V lost 3 bases, and 7 bases had no gene match. CDR3 loop: CASSFHTSGRLNEQFF. CDR3 nucleotide sequence: TGTGCCAGCAGTTTTCACACTAGCGGGAGACTCAATGAGCAGTTCTTC.

The chain recombines TRBV19 with TRBJ2-2; maybe TRBD2 (5 bases). Per the germline V gene, CDR1 is LNHDA and CDR2 is SQIVND (reference sequence). V lost 3 bases to trimming and J lost 7 bases, with 12 bases between them. The CDR3 is made up of 14 amino acids. CDR3 protein: CASSMGSLSGELFF. As DNA, the CDR3 is TGTGCCAGTAGTATGGGGAGCTTGAGCGGGGAGCTGTTTTTT.

The chain joins TRBV6-5 to TRBJ2-1; 7 bases line up with TRBD1. The CDR3 is 14 residues long. CDR1 is MNHEY and CDR2 is SVGAGI in the germline V gene. V shed 1 base and J 5 bases; nucleotides not matched to a gene: 2. CDR3 coding DNA: TGTGCCAGCAGTTACTGGCAGGGGGACAATGAGCAGTTCTTC. Translation: CASSYWQGDNEQFF.

The DNA of the CDR3 is TGTGCCACCGGGAACTCTGGAAACACCATATATTTT. Residues: CATGNSGNTIYF. This chain joins TRBV6-5 and TRBJ1-3, with D uncertain. Trimming left V 10 bases short and J 0 bases short, with 7 bases between. Germline lookup yields CDR1 MNHEY and CDR2 SVGAGI. The CDR3 totals 12 residues.

The chain is built from TRBV6-5 and TRBJ2-7; perhaps D is TRBD1 or TRBD2 (6 bases each). Germline V lookup: CDR1 MNHEY, CDR2 SVGAGI. The CDR3 is 13 amino acids. V was shortened by 0 bases and J by 10 bases, with 13 bases between the two germline ends. The CDR3, as DNA: TGTGCCAGCAGTTACTCGTATGGGGGGCAACAGTACTTC. This encodes CASSYSYGGQQYF.

The chain combines TRBV27 with TRBJ2-7; TRBD1 agrees at 8 bases. With 4 bases clipped from V and 3 bases from J, the junction kept 5 bases outside the gene matches. The CDR3 is 14 amino acids. The V gene's germline CDR1 is MNHEY and CDR2 SMNVEV (reference sequence). CDR3 nucleotides: TGTGCCAGCAGTTCGTGGACAGGGCTCTACGAGCAGTACTTC. It translates to CASSSWTGLYEQYF.

The chain couples TRBV9 to TRBJ1-1; D uncertain. The V and J ends lost 2 bases and 1 base respectively, with 6 bases between them. Germline V lookup: CDR1 SGDLS, CDR2 YYNGEE. The length of the CDR3 is 13 residues. CDR3 bases: TGTGCCAGCAGCGTGAAACCGAACACTGAAGCTTTCTTT. This gives the protein CASSVKPNTEAFF.

CDR3 coding DNA: TGTGCCAGCAGTCTCGGACAGGGAGAGACCCAGTACTTC. Residues: CASSLGQGETQYF. The chain recombines TRBV6-5 with TRBJ2-5, with 8 bases aligning to TRBD1. V shed 5 bases, J shed 4 bases, and the junction held 3 bases outside the gene matches. CDR3 length equals 13 residues. Germline V gene sequence: CDR1 MNHEY, CDR2 SVGAGI.

The rearrangement joins TRBV27 to TRBJ2-1; the match to TRBD2 covers 7 bases. The CDR3 runs to 14 residues. The trim removed 5 bases at V and 9 bases at J, leaving 10 bases unmatched. In germline, CDR1 is MNHEY, CDR2 SMNVEV (reference sequence). The CDR3 here is CASSPGLGVGEQFF. In DNA form, the CDR3 reads TGTGCCAGCAGTCCCGGACTAGGAGTTGGTGAGCAGTTCTTC.

This rearrangement joins TRBV11-2 to TRBJ2-1; 9 positions match TRBD2. Germline values: CDR1 SGHAT, CDR2 FQNNGV. After removal of 5 bases from V and 8 bases from J, the junction contained 10 bases not matched to a gene. The CDR3 covers 15 residues. In DNA, the CDR3 is TGTGCCAGCAGCCCACCTAGCGGGGCTTACTATGAGCAGTTCTTC. Amino acids: CASSPPSGAYYEQFF.

This chain's CDR3 is CASSFRLAVWNEQFF. The DNA for the CDR3 is TGTGCCAGCAGCTTTAGGCTAGCGGTCTGGAATGAGCAGTTCTTC. J is TRBJ2-1 and V is TRBV7-2; 7 bases map to TRBD2. The germline gives CDR1 SGHTA, CDR2 FQGNSA. V shed 3 bases and J 7 bases; nucleotides not matched to a gene: 9. CDR3 length: 15 amino acids. The whole variable domain, filled in from reference TRBV7-2 and TRBJ2-1, reads GAGVSQSPSNKVTEKGKDVELRCDPISGHTALYWYRQSLGQGLEFLIYFQGNSAPDKSGLPSDRFSAERTGGSVSTLTIQRTQQEDSAVYLCASSFRLAVWNEQFFGPGTRLTVL.